This TCR beta chain was obtained from a study of T cells expressing NK-cell markers. Study details: Each TCR beta repertoire originated in sorted T cells that were CD3+CD56+NKG2C+, CD3+CD56+NKG2C- or CD3+CD56-NKG2C+. Study results and caveats: The share of CD8+ T cells held by dominant NKG2C+ clonotypes was about 1.0-7.5% in several donors. The study left the HCMV specificity of expanded NKG2C+ T cell clones unresolved. There were a handful of donors in whom these clonotypes also led the CD3+CD56-NKG2C+ fraction.

Germline V gene data show CDR1 as SGHAT and CDR2 as FQNNGV. The CDR3 consists of 16 residues. For this clonotype: Its matching antigen is unknown.

TCRdb reprocessed the 5' RACE reads, with one entry per CDR3 protein and no DNA. The table lists 400,000 to 500,000 distinct CDR3 sequences, with 6% to 8% in the top ten. This TCR derives from a woman between 18 and 70 years old in good health. The genes are TRBV11-2 and TRBJ2-3; TCRdb designates TRBD2, a call that cannot be tested without DNA. The sequenced material came from blood T cells: a sorted CD56 or NKG2C T cell subset, CD4+ or CD8+ T cells, or bulk PBMC T cells (not recorded which). Here the CDR3 reads CASSSLREVGTDTQYF.